Listed below are T cell receptor beta chains from one sample, sequenced in a study of T cell changes during pregnancy in multiple sclerosis. Clones were read by immunoSEQ multiplex PCR, and TCRdb kept only the in-frame ones, dropping some. The table records tens of thousands of clones, about 88% of them present only once. This specimen was CD4+ T cells from peripheral blood mononuclear cells, taken in the first trimester of pregnancy. The receptor source for this set is a female donor with multiple sclerosis, enrolled in a pregnancy study. The CDR3 runs from the conserved cysteine through the conserved F or W. Each record gives: J gene, V gene, clone size, CDR3 protein. A clone size is listed for some rows: how often the clone was seen (once, few, many), or a class if it is expanded.

TRBJ2-7 | TRBV6-5 | . | CASSRTWREDEQYF
TRBJ2-5 | TRBV5-1 | . | CASSLSQGETQYF
TRBJ2-2 | TRBV10-3 | . | CAISGQRQVAGELFF
TRBJ2-1 | TRBV6-1 | . | CASSSGLSEFF
TRBJ2-5 | TRBV6-1 | . | CASRDRSRETQYF
TRBJ2-7 | TRBV11-1 | . | CASSPNRYEQYF
TRBJ2-5 | TRBV5-4 | . | CASSLGLGPQETQYF
TRBJ2-5 | TRBV9 | . | CASSVGVSGGQETQYF
TRBJ1-3 | TRBV2 | few | CASSRTRVGGNTIYF
TRBJ1-5 | TRBV6-5 | . | CAITIDRHNQPQHF
TRBJ1-6 | TRBV27 | . | CASSLRTPSTLHF
TRBJ1-6 | TRBV10-3 | . | CAISVGANSPLHF
TRBJ1-5 | TRBV7-9 | . | CASSFSGQGLQPQHF
TRBJ2-1 | TRBV20-1 | . | CSAARSNEQFF
TRBJ2-2 | TRBV7-9 | few | CASSFGVARGELFF
TRBJ2-1 | TRBV6-6 | . | CASSYLGDYNEQFF
TRBJ2-1 | TRBV7-9 | . | CASSLARGQGNEQFF
TRBJ1-4 | TRBV6-1 | . | CASTILQGGTEKLFF
TRBJ1-5 | TRBV15 | . | CATSRGMDRGQPQHF
TRBJ1-3 | TRBV7-9 | . | CASSPGAGTGNTIYF
TRBJ2-7 | TRBV7-8 | . | CASSRTSGSRSSYEQYF
TRBJ1-2 | TRBV7-2 | . | CASSPSGERYGYTF
TRBJ1-2 | TRBV6-1 | . | CASAGEDYGYTF
TRBJ1-1 | TRBV19 | . | CASSIQGSTEAFF
TRBJ2-5 | TRBV6-1 | . | CASSESEGVWETQYF
TRBJ2-1 | TRBV9 | . | CASSSPPGTGDNEQFF
TRBJ2-1 | TRBV28 | . | CASSLAGEGYNEQFF
TRBJ1-1 | TRBV29-1 | . | CSVEVRGQNTEAFF
TRBJ2-7 | TRBV9 | . | CASSDGGQGPYEQYF
TRBJ2-2 | TRBV27 | . | CASSLLGLNTGELFF
TRBJ2-3 | TRBV18 | . | CASSIPRDRVTDTQYF
TRBJ1-2 | TRBV15 | . | CATSTRTGQGYTF
TRBJ2-2 | TRBV5-1 | . | CASSLQGNAGELFF
TRBJ2-1 | TRBV2 | . | CATRRRDSSNEQFF
TRBJ1-5 | TRBV27 | . | CASSLSTGSQPQHF
TRBJ2-2 | TRBV5-6 | . | CASSFYLTGGSTGELFF
TRBJ2-7 | TRBV23-1 | . | CASSQSPDSFTYEQYF
TRBJ1-1 | TRBV5-1 | once | CASSLELVNTEAFF
TRBJ1-2 | TRBV4-1 | medium-sized | CASSQDPGGRGTF
TRBJ2-3 | TRBV15 | . | CATSRESSGRGLDTQYF